The sequence of this TCR beta chain was determined in a study of regulatory T cells in long-lasting Graves disease. Assembly of TCR beta libraries relied on iRepertoire HTBI primers together with Arm-PCR of CDR3 regions. Authors' processing steps: From all samples, identification returned 12 to 15 TRBJ and approximately 67 TRBV segments. One entry per CDR3 protein results from TCRdb running MiXCR on the multiplex PCR reads. V and J calls and clone size were set by TCRdb, not the authors. This sample yields about 430,000 distinct CDR3 sequences, of which 21% are seen a single time; roughly an eighth belongs to the top ten. Described time point: persistent/refractory GD, antithyroid drugs over 5 years with positive TRAb. Extracted PBMC RNA gave rise to the TCR library. This clonotype was observed at least ten times. What it recognizes is unknown. Trimming shortened V by 4 bases and J by 6 bases, and 13 bases separated the two germline ends. Germline loops: CDR1 MNHEY, CDR2 SVGAGI. The CDR3 extends over 13 amino acids.

General study findings and limits: Those with persistent disease had in common more public clonotypes (more than 2,500) than new patients (approximately 1,000). Among samples with persistent disease, TRBV28, TRBJ1-2 and TRBJ2-5 were favored. Study of thyroid tissue was not done, with only peripheral blood studied.

Specimen: peripheral blood mononuclear cells (PBMCs), collected when the disease was refractory, from a patient treated with antithyroid drugs. The TCR originated in a female donor with Graves disease. V usage is TRBV6-5 and J usage is TRBJ2-7; D may match TRBD1 or TRBD2 (5 bases each). Written as DNA, the CDR3 is TGTGCCAGCAGTTGGGGCAGGGAGTGCGAGCAGTACTTC. Amino acids: CASSWGRECEQYF.